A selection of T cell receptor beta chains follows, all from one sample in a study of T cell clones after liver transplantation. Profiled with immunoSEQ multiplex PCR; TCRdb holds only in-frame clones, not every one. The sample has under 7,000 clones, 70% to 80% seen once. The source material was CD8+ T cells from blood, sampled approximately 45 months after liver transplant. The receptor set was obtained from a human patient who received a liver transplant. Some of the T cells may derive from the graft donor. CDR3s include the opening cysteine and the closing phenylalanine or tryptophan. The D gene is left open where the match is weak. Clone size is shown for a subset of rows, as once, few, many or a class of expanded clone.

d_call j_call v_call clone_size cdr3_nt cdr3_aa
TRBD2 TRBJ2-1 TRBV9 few TGTGCCAGCAGCCCGGGACTAGCGCCCAACAATGAGCAGTTCTTC CASSPGLAPNNEQFF
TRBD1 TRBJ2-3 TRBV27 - TGTGCCAGCAGTTCCTCGACAGGGCAAGAGGGGATTACCACAGATACGCAGTATTTT CASSSSTGQEGITTDTQYF
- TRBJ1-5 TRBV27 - TGTGCCAGCAGTCCTTTCGGGACGGAAAACAATCAGCCCCAGCATTTT CASSPFGTENNQPQHF
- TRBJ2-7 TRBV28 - TGTGCCAGCAGTTTTAATAGTTACGAGCAGTACTTC CASSFNSYEQYF
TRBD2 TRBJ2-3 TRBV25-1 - TGTGCCAGCAGTGAATGGGCGGGAGGCCCCACAGATACGCAGTATTTT CASSEWAGGPTDTQYF
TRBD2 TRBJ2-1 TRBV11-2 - TGTGTCAGCAGCTCCCTAGGCGCGGGAGGATCCTACAATGAGCAGTTCTTC CVSSSLGAGGSYNEQFF
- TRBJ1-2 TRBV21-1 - TGTGCCAGCAGCAAATTTGACAGGGATGGCTATGGCTACACCTTC CASSKFDRDGYGYTF
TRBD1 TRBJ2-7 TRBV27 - TGTGCCAGCAGTTCGGGACAGGGCTACGAGCAGTACTTC CASSSGQGYEQYF
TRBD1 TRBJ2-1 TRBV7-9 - TGTGCCAGCAGCTCTTCCCCGGGACAGGGATCGGAGAATGAGCAGTTCTTC CASSSSPGQGSENEQFF
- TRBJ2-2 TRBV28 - TGTGCCAGCAGTTTCCAGCTCGCGAACACCGGGGAGCTGTTTTTT CASSFQLANTGELFF